This T cell receptor beta chain was observed in a study of blood T cell repertoires in COVID-19. Overall study: Donors in the United States, Italy and Spain gave samples during acute or convalescent COVID-19. PBMCs, B-cell-depleted T cells, or T cells were the source of the cDNA or gDNA that made up the material.

V trimming: 4 bases; J trimming: 7 bases; junction bases outside the gene matches: 3. CDR3 size: 13 residues. Original data processing: Nucleated cell number was recorded as an estimate derived from reference gene primer amplification. Assay: immunoSEQ multiplex PCR; the TCRdb copy retains only in-frame clones and omits some. For V, J and clone size, that table is used; D and trimming come from the DNA. The data show about 43,000 clones, under 85% seen once. This rearrangement joins TRBV12-3 or TRBV12-4 to TRBJ1-5; 8 bases fit TRBD1. The sample consisted of peripheral blood. The receptor's source is a woman of 80 years or more with acute or convalescent COVID-19. CDR3 in amino acids: CASSSTGDQPQHF. CDR3 in DNA: TGTGCCAGCAGTTCGACAGGGGACCAGCCCCAGCATTTT.